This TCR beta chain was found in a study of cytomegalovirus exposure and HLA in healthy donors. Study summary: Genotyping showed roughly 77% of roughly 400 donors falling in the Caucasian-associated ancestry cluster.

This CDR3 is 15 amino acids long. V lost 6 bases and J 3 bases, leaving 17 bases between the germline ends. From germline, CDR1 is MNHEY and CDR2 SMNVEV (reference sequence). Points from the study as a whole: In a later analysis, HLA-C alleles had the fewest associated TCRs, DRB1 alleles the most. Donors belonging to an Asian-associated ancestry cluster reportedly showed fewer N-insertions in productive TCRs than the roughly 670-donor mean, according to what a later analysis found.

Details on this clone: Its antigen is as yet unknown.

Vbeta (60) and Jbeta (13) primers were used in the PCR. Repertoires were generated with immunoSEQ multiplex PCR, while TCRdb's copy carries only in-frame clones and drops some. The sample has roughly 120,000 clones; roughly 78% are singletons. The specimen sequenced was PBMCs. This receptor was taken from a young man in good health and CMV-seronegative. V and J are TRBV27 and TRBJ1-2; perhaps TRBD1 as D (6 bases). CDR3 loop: CASRENTGLDYGYTF. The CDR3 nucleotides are TGTGCCAGCAGAGAAAACACAGGGTTGGACTATGGCTACACCTTC.